One and the same sample provided the 24 T cell receptor beta chains below, sequenced in a study of vaccination and CD4 T cells after COVID-19. Their antigen targets remain unknown. Described treatment: roughly 11-day PBMC culture with coronavirus spike peptide pools or control peptides (ViraFEST assay). The Oncomine TCR Beta short-read assay generated sequence data from the DNA of cultured CD4+ T cells. TCRdb passed the PCR reads through MiXCR, listing each CDR3 protein once. The sample lists 18,000 or so distinct CDR3 sequences, approximately 52% seen once, with about 8.9% in the top ten. The sample consisted of CD4+ T cells from blood, cultured in vitro. The receptors come from a human donor who had recovered from COVID-19.

This clonotype was counted between two and nine times. The rearrangement links TRBV21-1 to TRBJ2-7; no DNA check was done on the table's D call, TRBD1. TRBV21-1 is a documented pseudogene. CDR3 length: 19 amino acids. CDR3 region: CASSVMPGQGVKGSYEQYF. The CDR3 DNA sequence: TGTGCCAGCAGCGTCATGCCGGGACAGGGAGTAAAGGGGTCCTACGAGCAGTACTTC.

V gene TRBV6-2 or TRBV6-3 combines with J gene TRBJ2-7; D gene ambiguous. Germline CDR1 and CDR2: MNHEY and SVGEGT. V dropped 7 bases and J dropped 2 bases, with 18 bases sitting between them. The CDR3 totals 15 residues. The CDR3 nucleotides read TGTGCCAGCAATTCTCCCCGGGCTGCTACCTACGAGCAGTACTTC. Amino acid sequence: CASNSPRAATYEQYF.

This sequence joins TRBV15 and TRBJ1-1; D might be TRBD1 (6 bases). The germline V and J ends were trimmed by 1 base and 1 base, with 16 bases remaining between them. The CDR3 is 17 residues long. Looked up from germline, CDR1 is LNHNV and CDR2 is YYDKDF (reference sequence). This CDR3 is CATSRVRGGRGNTEAFF. CDR3 in DNA: TGTGCCACCAGCAGAGTCAGGGGTGGTAGGGGGAACACTGAAGCTTTCTTT.

The chain has TRBV5-4 and TRBJ2-2; 7 bases are shared with TRBD2. Germline V gene data show CDR1 as SGHNT and CDR2 as YYREEE (reference sequence). Unmatched junction bases numbered 15, after V lost 0 bases and J lost 4 bases. The CDR3 is 19 residues long. CDR3 region: CASSLEVTKPWEGTGELFF. In nucleotides, the CDR3 is TGTGCCAGCAGCTTGGAGGTGACTAAACCCTGGGAGGGCACCGGGGAGCTGTTTTTT. Drawing the rest from reference TRBV5-4 and TRBJ2-2, the complete variable domain is ETGVTQSPTHLIKTRGQQVTLRCSSQSGHNTVSWYQQALGQGPQFIFQYYREEENGRGNFPPRFSGLQFPNYSSELNVNALELDDSALYLCASSLEVTKPWEGTGELFFGEGSRLTVL.

With regard to this clonotype: The junction does not match germline at one end; this may be a read error. The V gene is TRBV11-2, the J gene TRBJ2-5, with D unclear. CDR3 size: 14 residues. Looked up from germline, CDR1 is SGHAT and CDR2 is FQNNGV. CDR3 DNA: TGCGCCAGCAGCCCAATCGACGGACGCAAGACCCAGTACTTC. This translates into CASSPIDGRKTQYF.

The chain links TRBV7-6 to TRBJ2-3, with D unresolved. Germline V CDR1 and CDR2: SGHVS, FNYEAQ. V was clipped by 2 bases and J by 6 bases, with 9 bases between them. The CDR3 extends over 13 amino acids. CDR3 sequence reads: CASSLKSVDTQYF. DNA of the CDR3: TGTGCCAGCAGCTTAAAGTCGGTTGATACGCAGTATTTT.

The rearrangement uses TRBV7-3 and TRBJ1-1; D unresolved. The V gene lost 5 bases and the J gene lost 3 bases, with 10 bases spanning the gap. The CDR3 sequence is 13 residues long. Per germline, CDR1 SGHTA and CDR2 FQGTGA. The CDR3, as DNA: TGTGCCAGCAGCCCCGGGAGGGACACTGAAGCTTTCTTT. It translates to CASSPGRDTEAFF.

The rearrangement joins TRBV20-1 to TRBJ1-1; D may be TRBD1 (6 bases). The germline gives CDR1 DFQATT, CDR2 SNEGSKA (reference sequence). The CDR3 consists of 15 residues. Trimming cost V 0 bases and J 1 base, with 12 bases left between them. The CDR3 region is CSARDRGAGNTEAFF. DNA of the CDR3: TGCAGTGCTAGAGATCGGGGGGCAGGGAACACTGAAGCTTTCTTT.

The rearrangement uses TRBV11-1 and TRBJ2-2, with D possibly called TRBD1 or TRBD2 (5 bases each). CDR1 is SGHAT and CDR2 is FQDESV in the germline V gene (reference sequence). The CDR3 extends over 15 amino acids. V was cut by 5 bases and J by 7 bases, with 17 bases left in between. For the CDR3, the DNA is TGTGCCAGCAGCCGTGGGAGAGGGACGGTCGGGGAGCTGTTTTTT. It translates to CASSRGRGTVGELFF.

Only a few counts were recorded for this clonotype. A read error may account for a junction end that differs from germline. The CDR3 region has the DNA TGTGCCAGCAGCCCCCCAAACAGGGTCCACGAGCAGTATTTC. Translated, it gives CASSPPNRVHEQYF. The chain joins TRBV28 to TRBJ2-7; possibly TRBD1 for D (6 bases). Germline CDR1 is MDHEN and CDR2 is SYDVKM. This CDR3 region has 14 residues. Combining the CDR3 with reference TRBV28 and TRBJ2-7 gives the whole variable domain DVKVTQSSRYLVKRTGEKVFLECVQDMDHENMFWYRQDPGLGLRLIYFSYDVKMKEKGDIPEGYSVSREKKERFSLILESASTNQTSMYLCASSPPNRVHEQYFGPGTRLTVT.

The V call is TRBV10-2, the J call TRBJ2-1; D is undetermined. Trimming removed 5 bases at V and 1 base at J, with 9 bases between. The CDR3 loop spans 14 amino acids. From germline, CDR1 is WSHSY and CDR2 SAAADI. The CDR3 spells CASSRVGSYNEQFF. The DNA for the CDR3 is TGCGCCAGCAGTAGGGTAGGTTCCTACAATGAGCAGTTCTTC.

The chain employs TRBV12-3 or TRBV12-4 and TRBJ1-1; possibly TRBD1 for D (6 bases). V shed 3 bases and J shed 4 bases, with 9 bases lying between them. The CDR3 covers 13 residues. The CDR3 loop reads CASSLGGGTEAFF. CDR3 bases: TGTGCCAGCAGTTTGGGGGGCGGCACTGAAGCTTTCTTT.

The rearrangement links TRBV14 to TRBJ2-7, with D hard to call. V gave up 4 bases and J gave up 0 bases, with 19 bases separating them. Per the germline V gene, CDR1 is SGHDN and CDR2 is FVKESK. The CDR3 totals 17 residues. Here the CDR3 DNA reads TGTGCCAGCAGCCCCCCCGGTGGTGTGTTCCGCTCCTACGAGCAGTACTTC. As protein: CASSPPGGVFRSYEQYF.

The chain couples TRBV28 to TRBJ2-2; weak D call: TRBD2 (5 bases). The V and J ends lost 7 bases and 0 bases respectively, with 18 bases between them. Germline CDR1 reads MDHEN; CDR2 reads SYDVKM. The CDR3 is 17 amino acids. Here the CDR3 reads CASTPRGPVPNTGELFF. The CDR3 nucleotides read TGTGCCAGCACCCCCCGGGGTCCCGTACCGAACACCGGGGAGCTGTTTTTT.

The chain carries TRBV6-2 or TRBV6-3 and TRBJ2-4; D call uncertain. The CDR3 spans 12 residues. Germline V CDR1 and CDR2: MNHEY, SVGEGT. V lost 5 bases, J lost 0 bases, and 2 bases lay in between. CDR3 nucleotide sequence: TGTGCCAGCAGTCAAGCCAAAAACATTCAGTACTTC. It is translated as CASSQAKNIQYF.

The rearrangement links TRBV7-2 to TRBJ2-5; 7 bases match TRBD1. The CDR3 is 14 residues long. V trimming: 4 bases; J trimming: 2 bases; junction bases outside the gene matches: 4. The germline V gene encodes CDR1 SGHTA and CDR2 FQGNSA. CDR3 residues: CASSYDRVQETQYF. As DNA, the CDR3 is TGTGCCAGCAGCTATGACAGGGTTCAAGAGACCCAGTACTTC.

This clonotype was counted a few times. The chain combines TRBV20-1 with TRBJ2-3; the match to TRBD2 covers 13 bases. J lost 4 bases, V lost 5 bases, and 6 bases had no gene match. The length of the CDR3 is 15 residues. Germline CDR1 reads DFQATT; CDR2 reads SNEGSKA (reference sequence). The DNA of the CDR3 is TGCAGTGCTCTGACTAGCGGGAGGCTAGCAGATACGCAGTATTTT. Its protein is CSALTSGRLADTQYF.

A note on this clonotype: At one end the junction does not follow the germline gene, possibly because of a read error. V and J are TRBV5-1 and TRBJ2-5, with TRBD2 matching over 9 bases. Germline V gene lookup returns CDR1 SGHRS and CDR2 YFSETQ. The CDR3 length is 16 residues. The CDR3 sequence is CASSLGVSGSRETQYF. The CDR3 bases are TGCGCCAGCAGTTTGGGGGTTAGCGGGAGTCGGGAGACCCAGTACTTC.

V gene TRBV5-1 combines with J gene TRBJ2-7; possible D gene TRBD1, 6 bases. Trimming pared 0 bases from V and 0 bases from J, leaving 7 bases between. This CDR3 comprises 14 residues. Germline CDR1 SGHRS, CDR2 YFSETQ. The CDR3: CASSLGTASYEQYF. The CDR3 region has the DNA TGCGCCAGCAGCTTGGGGACAGCCTCCTACGAGCAGTACTTC.

V is TRBV7-2 and J is TRBJ2-1, with D possibly matching TRBD2 (6 bases). CDR1 and CDR2 (germline): SGHTA, FQGNSA. The V gene lost 6 bases and the J gene lost 1 base, with 16 bases spanning the gap. This CDR3 has 16 residues. CDR3 nucleotide sequence: TGTGCCAGCAGATCGGGGCGGGGCAGGTCCTACAATGAGCAGTTCTTC. Its protein is CASRSGRGRSYNEQFF. The full variable domain, with the rest looked up from reference TRBV7-2 and TRBJ2-1, is GAGVSQSPSNKVTEKGKDVELRCDPISGHTALYWYRQSLGQGLEFLIYFQGNSAPDKSGLPSDRFSAERTGGSVSTLTIQRTQQEDSAVYLCASRSGRGRSYNEQFFGPGTRLTVL.

The chain links TRBV7-9 to TRBJ2-7; the match to TRBD2 covers 11 bases. Unmatched junction bases numbered 5, after V lost 1 base and J lost 3 bases. Germline CDR1 reads SEHNR; CDR2 reads FQNEAQ (reference sequence). The CDR3 consists of 16 residues. The CDR3 nucleotides are TGTGCCAGCAGCTTAGACCTGGGACTAGCGGTCTACGAGCAGTACTTC. Translating gives CASSLDLGLAVYEQYF.

The chain combines TRBV6-1 with TRBJ2-1; 9 positions match TRBD1. This CDR3 comprises 12 residues. Germline V gene data show CDR1 as MNHNS and CDR2 as SASEGT. The V gene end was trimmed by 5 bases and the J gene end by 12 bases; junction bases not matched to a gene: 5. CDR3 amino acids: CASSPQGARQFF. The CDR3 DNA reads TGTGCCAGCAGTCCACAGGGGGCTCGGCAGTTCTTC.

This sequence joins TRBV19 and TRBJ1-6; no clear D. The CDR3 sequence is 15 residues long. V was clipped by 0 bases and J by 9 bases, with 12 bases between them. Germline CDR1 LNHDA, CDR2 SQIVND (reference sequence). The chain's CDR3 is CASSIDASNGSPLHF. CDR3 in DNA: TGTGCCAGTAGTATAGATGCGAGTAACGGTTCACCCCTCCACTTT.

CDR3 region: CASSASSGDLRYNEQFF. The DNA of the CDR3 is TGTGCCAGCAGTGCCTCTAGCGGGGACCTTCGCTACAATGAGCAGTTCTTC. This chain connects TRBV6-1 to TRBJ2-1, with TRBD2 matching 9 bases. The CDR3 spans 17 residues. CDR1 is MNHNS and CDR2 is SASEGT in the germline V gene. V lost 4 bases to trimming and J lost 3 bases; unmatched junction nucleotides: 10.